The 20 T cell receptor beta chains reported below all come from one sample, sequenced in a study of blood T cell repertoires in COVID-19. Here immunoSEQ multiplex PCR was the method, and the copy in TCRdb shows in-frame clones only, minus some. The sample has about 320,000 clones, 90% to 95% seen once. Source material: PBMCs or T cells enriched from blood (not recorded which). Receptor source: a woman in her 30s who had been exposed to COVID-19.

The J gene is TRBJ2-7, the V gene TRBV6-2 or TRBV6-3; 10 positions match TRBD1. This CDR3 contains 15 residues. From germline, CDR1 is MNHEY and CDR2 SVGEGT. The V gene end was trimmed by 6 bases and the J gene end by 0 bases; junction bases not matched to a gene: 5. CDR3 protein: CASSWDRGSSYEQYF. As DNA, the CDR3 is TGTGCCAGCAGCTGGGACAGGGGCAGCTCCTACGAGCAGTACTTC.

This chain connects TRBV24-1 to TRBJ1-4, with 11 bases matching TRBD1. The V segment lost 2 bases and the J segment 14 bases; nucleotides outside the gene matches: 0. CDR3 size: 12 residues. The germline V gene has CDR1 KGHDR and CDR2 SFDVKD. In nucleotides, the CDR3 is TGTGCCACCAGTGATTGGACAGGGGGCCTGTTTTTT. Its translation: CATSDWTGGLFF.

The rearrangement joins TRBV6-1 to TRBJ1-5, with D unresolved. This CDR3 is built from 14 residues. Germline loops: CDR1 MNHNS, CDR2 SASEGT. V lost 3 bases, J lost 5 bases, and 11 bases lay in between. The CDR3 sequence: CASSDGVGYQPQHF. The CDR3 region has the DNA TGTGCCAGCAGTGACGGGGTGGGCTATCAGCCCCAGCATTTT.

V gene TRBV5-4 combines with J gene TRBJ2-5; D is possibly TRBD2 (6 bases). V was trimmed by 4 bases and J by 5 bases, leaving 18 bases between them. The CDR3 is made up of 15 amino acids. CDR1 is SGHNT, CDR2 YYREEE, per germline (reference sequence). The chain's CDR3 is CASSTDSGGSETQYF. In nucleotides, the CDR3 is TGTGCCAGCAGCACCGATAGCGGCGGGTCGGAGACCCAGTACTTC.

The genes are TRBV19 and TRBJ1-5, with D unresolved. Germline V gene data show CDR1 as LNHDA and CDR2 as SQIVND (reference sequence). This CDR3 contains 15 residues. V was pared by 3 bases and J by 2 bases, with 11 bases between. The CDR3 DNA is TGTGCCAGTAGTATTATCCCTCAGGGCAATCAGCCCCAGCATTTT. Protein sequence: CASSIIPQGNQPQHF.

The V gene is TRBV7-9, the J gene TRBJ1-1; weak D call: TRBD1 (5 bases). CDR1 and CDR2 from the germline V gene are SEHNR and FQNEAQ (reference sequence). The germline V and J ends were trimmed by 5 bases and 0 bases, with 10 bases remaining between them. The CDR3 extends over 14 amino acids. The CDR3 loop reads CASSPKTVNTEAFF. In nucleotides, the CDR3 is TGTGCCAGCAGCCCAAAGACAGTGAACACTGAAGCTTTCTTT. Supplemented by reference TRBV7-9 and TRBJ1-1, the full variable domain reads DTGVSQNPRHKITKRGQNVTFRCDPISEHNRLYWYRQTLGQGPEFLTYFQNEAQLEKSRLLSDRFSAERPKGSFSTLEIQRTEQGDSAMYLCASSPKTVNTEAFFGQGTRLTVV.

The gene calls are TRBV6-5 and TRBJ2-5; 11 bases align to TRBD2. The trim removed 4 bases at V and 5 bases at J, leaving 9 bases unmatched. Germline CDR1 reads MNHEY; CDR2 reads SVGAGI. The CDR3 covers 16 residues. The CDR3 coding sequence is TGTGCCAGCAGTTCCCTTAGCGGGGGGGCCGGGGAGACCCAGTACTTC. Protein: CASSSLSGGAGETQYF.

The chain combines TRBV11-2 with TRBJ2-4, with 10 bases identical to TRBD1. Trimming took 3 bases from V and 6 from J; bases not matched to a gene: 5. CDR1 and CDR2 (germline): SGHAT, FQNNGV. This CDR3 comprises 15 residues. In DNA form, the CDR3 reads TGTGCCAGCAGCTTGGGACAGGGGTACGGAAACATTCAGTACTTC. Residues: CASSLGQGYGNIQYF.

This clone showed up just a few times. V and J are TRBV5-1 and TRBJ2-1, with D possibly being TRBD1 (6 bases). The CDR3 is made up of 15 amino acids. The germline CDR1 and CDR2 sequences are SGHRS and YFSETQ. V was trimmed by 4 bases and J by 2 bases, leaving 13 bases between them. The CDR3 reads CASSPGQITYNEQFF. CDR3 coding DNA: TGCGCCAGCAGCCCTGGACAGATAACCTACAATGAGCAGTTCTTC.

The V gene is TRBV7-2, the J gene TRBJ1-2; D is unresolved. This CDR3 comprises 13 residues. V lost 5 bases to trimming and J lost 4 bases, with 11 bases between them. CDR1 SGHTA and CDR2 FQGNSA come from the germline V gene. The chain's CDR3 is CASSASGGYGYTF. CDR3 DNA: TGTGCCAGCAGCGCAAGCGGCGGCTATGGCTACACCTTC.

CDR3 bases: TGCGCCAGCAGCCAAGATCCCCTGGGAGGGCAGTACTTC. It specifies CASSQDPLGGQYF. V gene TRBV4-3 combines with J gene TRBJ2-7; the D gene is possibly TRBD2 (6 bases). Between the trimmed V and J ends, which lost 0 bases and 9 bases, there was a span of 12 bases. CDR1 is LGHNA, CDR2 YSLEER, per germline. The CDR3 has 13 residues.

This clone has a handful of counts. The genes are TRBV20-1 and TRBJ2-7; TRBD2 agrees at 8 bases. The length of the CDR3 is 11 residues. Germline V CDR1 and CDR2: DFQATT, SNEGSKA (reference sequence). V lost 3 bases, J lost 7 bases, and 2 bases stayed unmatched. Here the CDR3 DNA reads TGCAGTGCTAGCCCTAGCGGGGAGCAGTACTTC. The encoded protein is CSASPSGEQYF.

The chain has TRBV12-3 or TRBV12-4 and TRBJ1-3; D unresolved. The CDR3 sequence is 12 residues long. V was trimmed by 4 bases and J by 11 bases, leaving 12 bases between them. The CDR3 DNA reads as TGTGCCAGCAGTTCGTCCTTATTCGCCATATATTTT. Its protein product is CASSSSLFAIYF.

The DNA of the CDR3 is TGTGCCAGCAGCTTGGTTCCGAGAACTAACTATGGCTACACCTTC. Translated: CASSLVPRTNYGYTF. The J gene is TRBJ1-2, the V gene TRBV5-4; D uncertain. Germline V lookup: CDR1 SGHNT, CDR2 YYREEE (reference sequence). Trimming shortened V by 0 bases and J by 0 bases, and 9 bases separated the two germline ends. The CDR3 spans 15 residues.

V gene TRBV2 combines with J gene TRBJ1-4; a weak D match, TRBD1 (6 bases). CDR3 length equals 15 residues. V lost 5 bases and J lost 0, with 10 bases in between. Germline V gene sequence: CDR1 SNHLY, CDR2 FYNNEI. The CDR3 sequence: CASSLDRTTNEKLFF. The DNA for the CDR3 is TGTGCCAGCAGTCTTGACAGGACAACTAATGAAAAACTGTTTTTT.

This clone has just one count. This chain's CDR3 is CASNAGLAEYNEQFF. In nucleotides, the CDR3 is TGCGCCAGTAATGCGGGACTAGCGGAGTACAATGAGCAGTTCTTC. This sequence joins TRBV5-1 and TRBJ2-1, with TRBD2 identical over 11 bases. Germline values: CDR1 SGHRS, CDR2 YFSETQ. The CDR3 spans 15 residues. V lost 8 bases, J lost 4 bases, and 8 bases stayed unmatched.

The V call is TRBV5-4, the J call TRBJ1-2; TRBD1 matches 8 bases. Germline CDR1 SGHNT, CDR2 YYREEE (reference sequence). Trimming removed 0 bases from V and 7 bases from J; junction bases left unmatched: 5. CDR3 length: 14 residues. DNA of the CDR3: TGTGCCAGCAGCTTGGGGACAGGGCACGGTGGCTACACCTTC. It specifies CASSLGTGHGGYTF.

The CDR3 bases are TGCGCCAGCAGCTTGCGCTACGGAGCAACTAATGAAAAACTGTTTTTT. This translates into CASSLRYGATNEKLFF. The chain employs TRBV5-1 and TRBJ1-4; D unclear. The V end was cut by 1 base, the J end by 0 bases, with 10 bases between. CDR3 length: 16 residues. The germline gives CDR1 SGHRS, CDR2 YFSETQ.

V usage is TRBV19 and J usage is TRBJ1-2; D gene unclear. The CDR3 contains 15 residues. Trimming shortened V by 3 bases and J by 4 bases, and 15 bases separated the two germline ends. Germline V lookup: CDR1 LNHDA, CDR2 SQIVND (reference sequence). DNA for the CDR3: TGTGCCAGTAGTATCCCCCGCGGGGTGGGCTATGGCTACACCTTC. Translation gives CASSIPRGVGYGYTF.

V is TRBV27 and J is TRBJ1-1; D possibly corresponds to TRBD1 (6 bases). Trimming shortened V by 6 bases and J by 6 bases, and 14 bases separated the two germline ends. Per the germline V gene, CDR1 is MNHEY and CDR2 is SMNVEV (reference sequence). This CDR3 has 13 amino acids. In DNA, the CDR3 is TGTGCCAGCAGCGCAAGGGGGTTATCTGAAGCTTTCTTT. This gives the protein CASSARGLSEAFF.